The 2 T cell receptor beta chains listed next were all sequenced from one sample in a study of cytomegalovirus exposure and HLA in healthy donors (dated by TCRdb to about 2017). Preparation of the library involved the immunoSEQ multiplex PCR assay. TCRdb took this table from immuneACCESS and kept in-frame rearrangements with V and J called. Such tables lack part of the clones; where checked against another copy, unresolved V genes explain under half of the gap, and the rest is unexplained. This sample is represented by roughly 100,000 clones; less than 90% of them were singletons. Of the sample, 1.5% to 2% is held by the ten largest clones. Input material: PBMCs. The receptors were gathered from a woman younger than 35 in good health and CMV-seropositive.

The J gene is TRBJ1-1, the V gene TRBV12-2; the DNA was not compared with TRBD1, the D call given in the table. TRBV12-2 has pseudogene status. This CDR3 contains 14 residues. The CDR3 region is CASRLSEGDTEAFF. The CDR3 nucleotides are TGTGCAAGTCGCTTATCAGAGGGGGACACTGAAGCTTTCTTT.

The rearrangement uses TRBV28 and TRBJ2-6; D gene uncertain. Germline assignment: CDR1 MDHEN and CDR2 SYDVKM. This CDR3 is 17 amino acids long. V lost 6 bases and J lost 0, with 15 bases in between. The CDR3 DNA sequence: TGTGCCAGCAGGCATAGTAAGCACCCCTCTGGGGCCAACGTCCTGACTTTC. The encoded protein is CASRHSKHPSGANVLTF.